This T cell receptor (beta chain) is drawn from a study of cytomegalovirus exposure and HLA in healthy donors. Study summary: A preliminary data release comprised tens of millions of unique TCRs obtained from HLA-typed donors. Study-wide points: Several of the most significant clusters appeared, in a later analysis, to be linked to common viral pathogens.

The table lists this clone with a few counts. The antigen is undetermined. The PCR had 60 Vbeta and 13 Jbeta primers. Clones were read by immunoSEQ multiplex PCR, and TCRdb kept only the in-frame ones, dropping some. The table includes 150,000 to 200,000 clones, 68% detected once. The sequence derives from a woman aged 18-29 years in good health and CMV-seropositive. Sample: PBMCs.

The CDR3 DNA reads TGTGCCAGCAGCCCCAGCTCCTACGAGCAGTACTTC. Protein product: CASSPSSYEQYF. V gene TRBV7-9 combines with J gene TRBJ2-7; D is uncertain. The CDR3 consists of 12 residues. The V end lost 5 bases, the J end lost 0 bases, and 5 bases lay between the germline ends. From germline, CDR1 is SEHNR and CDR2 FQNEAQ (reference sequence). The full variable domain, with the rest looked up from reference TRBV7-9 and TRBJ2-7, is DTGVSQNPRHKITKRGQNVTFRCDPISEHNRLYWYRQTLGQGPEFLTYFQNEAQLEKSRLLSDRFSAERPKGSFSTLEIQRTEQGDSAMYLCASSPSSYEQYFGPGTRLTVT.